This TCR beta chain is from a study of cytomegalovirus exposure and HLA in healthy donors. The study, taken as a whole, reports: High sensitivity and specificity were reportedly achieved when the classifier diagnosed cytomegalovirus status.

Concerning this clone itself: Its antigen is currently unknown.

The PCR had 60 Vbeta and 13 Jbeta primers. Clones were sequenced by immunoSEQ multiplex PCR, and TCRdb holds only the in-frame ones, with some missing. The sample shows roughly 200,000 clones, 81% of them seen only once. Sequencing was carried out using PBMCs. This sequence was found in a man in his forties in good health and CMV-seropositive.

This CDR3 reads CASSRRTSTELGEQYF. CDR3 in DNA: TGTGCCAGCAGCCGTCGGACTAGCACGGAGCTGGGGGAGCAGTACTTC. V gene TRBV11-2 combines with J gene TRBJ2-7, with 8 bases that match TRBD2. The CDR3 covers 16 residues. The germline V gene has CDR1 SGHAT and CDR2 FQNNGV. The V and J ends lost 5 bases and 7 bases, in that order; junction bases with no gene match: 16.